Detailed here is one T cell receptor (beta chain). Germline assignment: CDR1 GTSNPN and CDR2 SVGIG (reference sequence). The length of the CDR3 is 16 residues. The germline V and J ends were trimmed by 2 bases and 0 bases, with 14 bases remaining between them. TCRdb fed the RT-PCR reads into MiXCR, producing one record per CDR3 protein. Of fewer than 800,000 distinct CDR3 sequences detected, 14% appear once; the ten largest clones hold about 3.9%. The TCR sequence derives from a female donor in good health, serving as a healthy control. The rearrangement uses TRBV30 and TRBJ2-1; D is ambiguous. Sequenced material: memory CD4+ T cells from blood. CDR3 sequence (DNA): TGTGCCTGGAGTTCGAGACGGGCGAGCTCCTACAATGAGCAGTTCTTC. Translating it yields CAWSSRRASSYNEQFF.